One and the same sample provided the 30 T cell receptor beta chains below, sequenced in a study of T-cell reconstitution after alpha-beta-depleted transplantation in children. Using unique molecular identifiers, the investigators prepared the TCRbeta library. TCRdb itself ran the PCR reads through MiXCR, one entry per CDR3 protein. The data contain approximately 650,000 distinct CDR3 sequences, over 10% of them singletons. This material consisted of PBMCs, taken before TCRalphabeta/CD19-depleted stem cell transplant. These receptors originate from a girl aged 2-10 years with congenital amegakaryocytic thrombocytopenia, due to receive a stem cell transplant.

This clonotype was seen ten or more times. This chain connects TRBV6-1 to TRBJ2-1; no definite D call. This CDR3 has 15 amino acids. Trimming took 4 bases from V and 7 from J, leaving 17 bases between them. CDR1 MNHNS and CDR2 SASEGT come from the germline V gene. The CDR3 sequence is CASSADLGEQNEQFF. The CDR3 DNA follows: TGTGCCAGCAGTGCCGATCTTGGAGAGCAAAATGAGCAGTTCTTC.

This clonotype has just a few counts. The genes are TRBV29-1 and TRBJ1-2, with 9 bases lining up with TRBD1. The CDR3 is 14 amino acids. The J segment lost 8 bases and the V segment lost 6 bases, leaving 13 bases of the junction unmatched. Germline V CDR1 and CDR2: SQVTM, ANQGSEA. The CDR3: CSVPNRDREWGYTF. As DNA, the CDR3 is TGCAGCGTCCCGAACCGGGACAGGGAATGGGGCTACACCTTC.

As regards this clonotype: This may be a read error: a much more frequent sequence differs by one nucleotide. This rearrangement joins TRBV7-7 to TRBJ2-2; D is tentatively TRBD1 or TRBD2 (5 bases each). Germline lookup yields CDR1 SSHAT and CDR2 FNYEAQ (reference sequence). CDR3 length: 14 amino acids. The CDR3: CASSSDRQNGELYF. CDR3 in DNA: TGTGCCAGCAGCTCCGACAGACAGAACGGGGAGCTGTATTTT. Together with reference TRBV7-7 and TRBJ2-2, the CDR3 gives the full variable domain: GAGVSQSPRYKVTKRGQDVTLRCDPISSHATLYWYQQALGQGPEFLTYFNYEAQPDKSGLPSDRFSAERPEGSISTLTIQRTEQRDSAMYRCASSSDRQNGELYFGEGSRLTVL.

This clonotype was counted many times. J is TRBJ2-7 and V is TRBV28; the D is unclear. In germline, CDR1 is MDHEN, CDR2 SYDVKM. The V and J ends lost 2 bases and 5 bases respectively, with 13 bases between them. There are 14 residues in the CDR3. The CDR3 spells CASSLQASLHEQYF. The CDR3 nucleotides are TGTGCCAGCAGTTTACAGGCAAGTCTCCACGAGCAGTACTTC.

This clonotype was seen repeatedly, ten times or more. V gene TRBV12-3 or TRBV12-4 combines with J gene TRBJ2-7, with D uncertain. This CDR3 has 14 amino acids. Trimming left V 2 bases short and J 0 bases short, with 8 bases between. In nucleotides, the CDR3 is TGTGCCAGCAGTTTACTCCCGAGCTCCTACGAGCAGTACTTC. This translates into CASSLLPSSYEQYF.

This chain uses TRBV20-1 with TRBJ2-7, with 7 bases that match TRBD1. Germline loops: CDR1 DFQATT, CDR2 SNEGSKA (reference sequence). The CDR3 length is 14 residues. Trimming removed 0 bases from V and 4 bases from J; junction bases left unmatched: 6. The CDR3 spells CSARDKDRAYEQYF. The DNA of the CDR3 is TGCAGTGCTAGAGATAAAGACAGGGCTTACGAGCAGTACTTC.

CDR3 nucleotide sequence: TGTGCCAGCAGTCGCGACCGGACAGGGCAAGAGACCCAGTACTTC. Amino acids: CASSRDRTGQETQYF. The gene calls are TRBV12-3 or TRBV12-4 and TRBJ2-5; the match to TRBD1 covers 8 bases. With 5 bases clipped from V and 2 bases from J, the junction kept 7 bases outside the gene matches. CDR3 size: 15 residues.

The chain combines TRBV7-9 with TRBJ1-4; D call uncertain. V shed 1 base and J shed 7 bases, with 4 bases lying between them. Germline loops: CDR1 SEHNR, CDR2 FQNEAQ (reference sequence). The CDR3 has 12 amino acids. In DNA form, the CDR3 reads TGTGCCAGCAGCTTAGGAGTTGAAAAACTGTTTTTT. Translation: CASSLGVEKLFF.

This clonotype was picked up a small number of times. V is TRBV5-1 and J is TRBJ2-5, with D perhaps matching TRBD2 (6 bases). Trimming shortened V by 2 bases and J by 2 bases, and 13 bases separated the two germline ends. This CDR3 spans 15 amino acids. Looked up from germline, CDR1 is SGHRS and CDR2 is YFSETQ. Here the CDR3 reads CASSLRDWRQETQYF. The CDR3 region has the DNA TGCGCCAGCAGCTTACGGGACTGGCGGCAAGAGACCCAGTACTTC.

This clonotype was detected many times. The CDR3 coding sequence is TGTGCCAGCAGCAAACGCGGAGGGCTAGCGGAGAGCTCCTACAATGAGCAGTTCTTC. This translates into CASSKRGGLAESSYNEQFF. The chain couples TRBV11-2 to TRBJ2-1; 7 nucleotides align to TRBD2. Germline loops: CDR1 SGHAT, CDR2 FQNNGV. This CDR3 spans 19 amino acids. V dropped 5 bases and J dropped 0; count of bases not matched to a gene: 16.

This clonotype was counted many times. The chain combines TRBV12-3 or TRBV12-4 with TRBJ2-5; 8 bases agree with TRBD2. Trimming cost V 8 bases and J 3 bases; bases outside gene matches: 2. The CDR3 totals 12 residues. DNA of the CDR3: TGTGCCAGCTACGGGGGGGAAGAGACCCAGTACTTC. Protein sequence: CASYGGEETQYF.

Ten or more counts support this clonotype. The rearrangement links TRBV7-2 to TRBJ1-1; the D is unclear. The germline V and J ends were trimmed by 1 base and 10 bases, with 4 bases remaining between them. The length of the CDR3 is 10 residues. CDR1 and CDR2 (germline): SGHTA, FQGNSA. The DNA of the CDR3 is TGTGCCAGCAGCTTAGTGACAGCTTTCTTT. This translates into CASSLVTAFF.

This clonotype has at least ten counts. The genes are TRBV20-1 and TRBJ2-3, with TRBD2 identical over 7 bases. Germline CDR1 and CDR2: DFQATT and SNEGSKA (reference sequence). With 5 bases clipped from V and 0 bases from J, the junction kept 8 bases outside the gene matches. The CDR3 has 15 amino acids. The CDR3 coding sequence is TGCAGTGCTCCCCCACGGCGGGAGAGCACAGATACGCAGTATTTT. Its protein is CSAPPRRESTDTQYF.

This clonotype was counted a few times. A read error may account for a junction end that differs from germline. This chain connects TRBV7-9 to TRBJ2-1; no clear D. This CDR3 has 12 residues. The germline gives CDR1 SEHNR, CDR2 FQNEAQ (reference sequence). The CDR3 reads CASTLDSNEQFF. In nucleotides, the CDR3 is TGTGCCAGCACCTTAGACTCCAATGAGCAGTTCTTC.

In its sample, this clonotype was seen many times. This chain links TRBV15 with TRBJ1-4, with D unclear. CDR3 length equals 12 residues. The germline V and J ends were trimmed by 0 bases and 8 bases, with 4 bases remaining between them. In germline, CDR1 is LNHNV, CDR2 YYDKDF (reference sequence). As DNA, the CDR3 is TGTGCCACCAGCAGAGAGCAGGAAAAACTGTTTTTT. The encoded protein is CATSREQEKLFF.

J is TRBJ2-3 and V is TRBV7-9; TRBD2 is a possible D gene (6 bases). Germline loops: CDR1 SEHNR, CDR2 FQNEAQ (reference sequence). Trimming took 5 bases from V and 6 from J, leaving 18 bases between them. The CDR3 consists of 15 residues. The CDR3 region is CASSLVAGITDTQYF. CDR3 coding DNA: TGTGCCAGCAGCCTAGTGGCGGGGATCACCGATACGCAGTATTTT.

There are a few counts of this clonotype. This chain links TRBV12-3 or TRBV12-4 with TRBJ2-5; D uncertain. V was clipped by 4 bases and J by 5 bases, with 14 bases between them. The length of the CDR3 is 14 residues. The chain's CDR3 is CASSSTPLEETQYF. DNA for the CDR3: TGTGCCAGCAGTTCAACTCCCTTAGAGGAGACCCAGTACTTC.

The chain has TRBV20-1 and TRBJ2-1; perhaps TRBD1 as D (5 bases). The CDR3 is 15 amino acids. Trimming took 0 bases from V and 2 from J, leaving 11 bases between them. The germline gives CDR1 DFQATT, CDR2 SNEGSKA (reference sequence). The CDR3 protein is CSARDQGWTYNEQFF. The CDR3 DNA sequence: TGCAGTGCTAGAGATCAGGGTTGGACCTACAATGAGCAGTTCTTC.

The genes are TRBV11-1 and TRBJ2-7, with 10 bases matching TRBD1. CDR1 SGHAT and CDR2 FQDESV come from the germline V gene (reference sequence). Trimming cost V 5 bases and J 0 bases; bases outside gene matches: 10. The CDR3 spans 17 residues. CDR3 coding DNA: TGTGCCAGCAGCCATCCTCGACAGGGGGCGAGCTCCTACGAGCAGTACTTC. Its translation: CASSHPRQGASSYEQYF.

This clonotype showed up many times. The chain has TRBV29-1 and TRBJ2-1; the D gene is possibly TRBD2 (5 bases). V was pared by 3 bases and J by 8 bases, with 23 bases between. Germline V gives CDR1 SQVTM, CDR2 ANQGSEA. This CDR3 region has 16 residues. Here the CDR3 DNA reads TGCAGCGTTGATCTCGCCGAACTAGGATCGTACGATGAGCAGTTCTTC. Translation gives CSVDLAELGSYDEQFF.

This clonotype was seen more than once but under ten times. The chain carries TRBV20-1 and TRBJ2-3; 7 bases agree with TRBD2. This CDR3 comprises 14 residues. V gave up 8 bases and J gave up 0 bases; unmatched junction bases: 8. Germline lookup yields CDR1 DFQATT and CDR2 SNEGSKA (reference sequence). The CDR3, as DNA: TGCAGTACACAGCGGGGACCTAGCACAGATACGCAGTATTTT. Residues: CSTQRGPSTDTQYF.

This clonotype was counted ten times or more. Here the CDR3 DNA reads TGCAGTGCGACCTTCGGGACAGCTAGCAATCAGCCCCAGCATTTT. Its translation is CSATFGTASNQPQHF. The chain is built from TRBV20-1 and TRBJ1-5; the match to TRBD1 covers 7 bases. CDR1 and CDR2 from the germline V gene are DFQATT and SNEGSKA (reference sequence). V trimming: 6 bases; J trimming: 0 bases; junction bases outside the gene matches: 8. The CDR3 totals 15 residues.

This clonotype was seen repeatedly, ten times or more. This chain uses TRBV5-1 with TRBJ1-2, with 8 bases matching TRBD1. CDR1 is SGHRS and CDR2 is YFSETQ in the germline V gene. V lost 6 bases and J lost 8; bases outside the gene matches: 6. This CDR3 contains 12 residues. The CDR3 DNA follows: TGCGCCAGCACCACGGACAGGGAAGGCTACACCTTC. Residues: CASTTDREGYTF.

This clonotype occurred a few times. The CDR3 is CASIYARDVPGELFF. DNA for the CDR3: TGTGCCAGTATCTATGCGAGAGACGTCCCCGGGGAGCTGTTTTTT. The chain combines TRBV19 with TRBJ2-2; D is unclear. With 7 bases removed from V and 6 bases from J, the gap between germline ends came to 18 bases. The CDR3 is 15 residues long. The germline CDR1 and CDR2 sequences are LNHDA and SQIVND (reference sequence).

The CDR3 nucleotides read TGCGCCAGCAGCTTGGACCATAAGAACACCGGGGAGCTGTTTTTT. It translates to CASSLDHKNTGELFF. This sequence joins TRBV5-1 and TRBJ2-2; D gene uncertain. Between the trimmed V and J ends, which lost 0 bases and 1 base, there was a span of 7 bases. The CDR3 is 15 residues long. CDR1 and CDR2 from the germline V gene are SGHRS and YFSETQ.

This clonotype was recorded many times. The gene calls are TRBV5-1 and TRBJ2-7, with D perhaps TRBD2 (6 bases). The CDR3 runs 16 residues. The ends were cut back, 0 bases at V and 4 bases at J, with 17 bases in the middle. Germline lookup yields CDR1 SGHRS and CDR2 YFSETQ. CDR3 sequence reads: CASSLDGVGGGYEQYF. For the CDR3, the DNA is TGCGCCAGCAGCTTGGATGGTGTGGGCGGAGGGTACGAGCAGTACTTC.

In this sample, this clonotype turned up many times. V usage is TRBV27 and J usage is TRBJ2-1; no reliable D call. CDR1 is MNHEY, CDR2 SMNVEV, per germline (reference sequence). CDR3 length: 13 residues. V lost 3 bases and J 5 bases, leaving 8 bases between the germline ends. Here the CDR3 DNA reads TGTGCCAGCAGTTTTGTAGGGAACAATGAGCAGTTCTTC. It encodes CASSFVGNNEQFF.

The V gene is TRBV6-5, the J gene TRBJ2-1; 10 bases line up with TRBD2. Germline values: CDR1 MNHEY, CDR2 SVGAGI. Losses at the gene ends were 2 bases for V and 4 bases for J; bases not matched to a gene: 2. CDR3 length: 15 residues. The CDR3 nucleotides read TGTGCCAGCAGTTACGATAGCGGGGGGTACAATGAGCAGTTCTTC. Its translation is CASSYDSGGYNEQFF.

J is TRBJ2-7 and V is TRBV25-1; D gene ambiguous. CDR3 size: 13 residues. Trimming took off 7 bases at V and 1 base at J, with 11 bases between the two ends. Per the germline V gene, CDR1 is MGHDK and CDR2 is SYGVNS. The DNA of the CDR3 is TGTGCCAGCACAGAACCCTCTTCCTACGAGCAGTACTTC. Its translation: CASTEPSSYEQYF.

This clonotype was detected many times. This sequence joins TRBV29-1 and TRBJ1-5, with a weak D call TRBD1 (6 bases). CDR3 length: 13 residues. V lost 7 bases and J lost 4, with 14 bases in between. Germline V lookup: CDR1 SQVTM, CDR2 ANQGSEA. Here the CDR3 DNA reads TGCAGCGCCACAAAGGGGGGGAATCAGCCCCAGCATTTT. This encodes CSATKGGNQPQHF.